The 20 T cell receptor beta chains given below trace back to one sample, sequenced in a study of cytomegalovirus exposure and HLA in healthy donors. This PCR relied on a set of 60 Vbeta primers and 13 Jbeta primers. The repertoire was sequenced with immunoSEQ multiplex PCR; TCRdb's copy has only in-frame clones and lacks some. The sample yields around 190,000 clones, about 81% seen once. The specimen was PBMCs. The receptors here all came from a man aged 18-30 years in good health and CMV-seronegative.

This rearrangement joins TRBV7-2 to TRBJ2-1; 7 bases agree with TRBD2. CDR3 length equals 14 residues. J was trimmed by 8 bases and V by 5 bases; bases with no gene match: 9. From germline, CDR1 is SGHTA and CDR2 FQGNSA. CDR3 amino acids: CASSRAGWVDEQFF. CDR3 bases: TGTGCCAGCAGCCGAGCGGGATGGGTCGATGAGCAGTTCTTC.

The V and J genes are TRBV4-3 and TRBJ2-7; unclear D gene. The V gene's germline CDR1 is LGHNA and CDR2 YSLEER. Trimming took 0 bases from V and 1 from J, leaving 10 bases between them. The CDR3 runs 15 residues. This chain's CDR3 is CASSQDQAPSYEQYF. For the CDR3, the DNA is TGCGCCAGCAGCCAAGATCAGGCCCCTTCCTACGAGCAGTACTTC.

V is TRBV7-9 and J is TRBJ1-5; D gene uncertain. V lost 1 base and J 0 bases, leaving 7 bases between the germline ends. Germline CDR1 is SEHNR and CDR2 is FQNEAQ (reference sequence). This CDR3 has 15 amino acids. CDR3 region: CASSLGQSSNQPQHF. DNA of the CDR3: TGTGCCAGCAGCTTAGGGCAGTCTAGCAATCAGCCCCAGCATTTT.

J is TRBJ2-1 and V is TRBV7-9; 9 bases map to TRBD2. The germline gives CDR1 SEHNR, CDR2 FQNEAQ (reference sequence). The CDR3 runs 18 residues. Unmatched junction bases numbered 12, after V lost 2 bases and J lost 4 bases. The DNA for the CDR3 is TGTGCCAGCAGCTTATTGGTCGTGTTAGCGGGGGATTACAATGAGCAGTTCTTC. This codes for CASSLLVVLAGDYNEQFF.

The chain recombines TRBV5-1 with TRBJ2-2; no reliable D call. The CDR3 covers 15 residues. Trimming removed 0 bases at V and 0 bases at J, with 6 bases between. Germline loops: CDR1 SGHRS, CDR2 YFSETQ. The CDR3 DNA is TGCGCCAGCAGCTTGGGGCAGACGAACACCGGGGAGCTGTTTTTT. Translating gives CASSLGQTNTGELFF.

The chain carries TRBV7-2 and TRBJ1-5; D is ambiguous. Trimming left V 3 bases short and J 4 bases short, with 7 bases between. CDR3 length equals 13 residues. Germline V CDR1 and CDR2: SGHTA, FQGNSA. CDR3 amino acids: CASSFLENQPQHF. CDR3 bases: TGTGCCAGCAGCTTCCTGGAGAATCAGCCCCAGCATTTT. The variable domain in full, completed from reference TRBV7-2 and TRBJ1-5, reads GAGVSQSPSNKVTEKGKDVELRCDPISGHTALYWYRQSLGQGLEFLIYFQGNSAPDKSGLPSDRFSAERTGGSVSTLTIQRTQQEDSAVYLCASSFLENQPQHFGDGTRLSIL.

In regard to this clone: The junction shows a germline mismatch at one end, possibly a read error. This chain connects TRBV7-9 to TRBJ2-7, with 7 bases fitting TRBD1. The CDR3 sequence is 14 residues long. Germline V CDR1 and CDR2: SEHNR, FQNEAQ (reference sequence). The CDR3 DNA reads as TGTTCCAGCAGCTTAGGACAGGCCTCTTACGAGCAGTACTTC. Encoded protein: CSSSLGQASYEQYF.

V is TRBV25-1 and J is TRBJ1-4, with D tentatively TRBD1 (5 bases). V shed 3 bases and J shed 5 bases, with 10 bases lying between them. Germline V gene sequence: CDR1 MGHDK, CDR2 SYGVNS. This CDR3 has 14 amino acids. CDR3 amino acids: CASSDSGTNEKLFF. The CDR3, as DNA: TGTGCCAGCAGTGATAGCGGGACGAATGAAAAACTGTTTTTT.

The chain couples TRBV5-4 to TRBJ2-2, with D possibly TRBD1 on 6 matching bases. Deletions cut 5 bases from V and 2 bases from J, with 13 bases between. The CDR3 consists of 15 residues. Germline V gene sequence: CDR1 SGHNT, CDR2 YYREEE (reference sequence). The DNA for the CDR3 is TGTGCCAGCAGGCAGAAGGGACATAACACCGGGGAGCTGTTTTTT. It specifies CASRQKGHNTGELFF.

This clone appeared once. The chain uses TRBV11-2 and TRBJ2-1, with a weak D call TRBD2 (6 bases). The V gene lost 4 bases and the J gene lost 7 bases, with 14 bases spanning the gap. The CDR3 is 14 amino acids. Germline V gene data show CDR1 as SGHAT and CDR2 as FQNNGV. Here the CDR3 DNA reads TGTGCCAGCAGCTCCCCAGGGAGGCCAAATGAGCAGTTCTTC. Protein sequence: CASSSPGRPNEQFF.

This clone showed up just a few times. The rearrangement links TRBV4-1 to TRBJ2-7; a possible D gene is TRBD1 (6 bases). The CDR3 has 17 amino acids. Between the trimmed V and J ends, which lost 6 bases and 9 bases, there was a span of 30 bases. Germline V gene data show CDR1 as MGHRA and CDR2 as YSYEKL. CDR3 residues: CASRRISGELTIYLQYF. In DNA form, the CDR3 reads TGCGCCAGCAGACGAATCTCAGGGGAACTCACAATATACCTGCAGTACTTC.

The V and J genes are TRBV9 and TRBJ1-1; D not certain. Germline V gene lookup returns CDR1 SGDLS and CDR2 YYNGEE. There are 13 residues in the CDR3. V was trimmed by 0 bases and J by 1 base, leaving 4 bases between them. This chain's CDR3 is CASSVGRNTEAFF. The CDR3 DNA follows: TGTGCCAGCAGCGTAGGTAGGAACACTGAAGCTTTCTTT.

CDR3 sequence reads: CASRVGETQYF. CDR3 nucleotide sequence: TGTGCCAGCCGGGTTGGAGAGACCCAGTACTTC. V usage is TRBV6-5 and J usage is TRBJ2-7; D ambiguous. The DNA end is more similar to TRBJ2-5, so the J call may be wrong. Germline loops: CDR1 MNHEY, CDR2 SVGAGI. This CDR3 has 11 residues.

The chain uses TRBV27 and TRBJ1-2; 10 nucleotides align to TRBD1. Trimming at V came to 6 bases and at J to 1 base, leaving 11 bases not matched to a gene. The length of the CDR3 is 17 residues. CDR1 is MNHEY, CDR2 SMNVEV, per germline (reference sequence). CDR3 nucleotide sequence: TGTGCCAGCAGCATAAGAAGGACAGGGGGAAATAACTATGGCTACACCTTC. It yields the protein CASSIRRTGGNNYGYTF.

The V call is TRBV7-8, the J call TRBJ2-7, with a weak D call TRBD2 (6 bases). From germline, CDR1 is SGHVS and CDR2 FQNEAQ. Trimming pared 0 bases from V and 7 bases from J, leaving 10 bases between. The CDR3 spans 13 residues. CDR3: CASSLALRGEQYF. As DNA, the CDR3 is TGTGCCAGCAGCTTAGCGCTTCGGGGGGAGCAGTACTTC.

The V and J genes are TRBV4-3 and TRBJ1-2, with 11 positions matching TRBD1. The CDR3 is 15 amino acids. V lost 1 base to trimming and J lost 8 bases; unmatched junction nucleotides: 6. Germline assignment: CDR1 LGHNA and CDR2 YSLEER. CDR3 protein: CASSQVGTGGLGYTF. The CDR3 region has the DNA TGCGCCAGCAGCCAAGTAGGGACAGGGGGTTTGGGCTACACCTTC.

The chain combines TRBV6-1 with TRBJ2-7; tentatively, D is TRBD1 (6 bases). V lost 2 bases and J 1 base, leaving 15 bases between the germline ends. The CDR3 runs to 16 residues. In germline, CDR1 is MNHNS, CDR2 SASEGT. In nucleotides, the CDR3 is TGTGCCAGCAGTGAACAACCGGGACACCCATCCTACGAGCAGTACTTC. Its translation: CASSEQPGHPSYEQYF.

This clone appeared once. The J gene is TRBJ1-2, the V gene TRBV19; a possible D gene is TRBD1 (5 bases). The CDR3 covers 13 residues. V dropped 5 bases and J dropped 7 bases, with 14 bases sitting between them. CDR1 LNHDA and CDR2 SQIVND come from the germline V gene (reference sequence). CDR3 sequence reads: CASSEAPRAGYTF. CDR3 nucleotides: TGTGCCAGTAGTGAAGCCCCCAGGGCTGGCTACACCTTC.

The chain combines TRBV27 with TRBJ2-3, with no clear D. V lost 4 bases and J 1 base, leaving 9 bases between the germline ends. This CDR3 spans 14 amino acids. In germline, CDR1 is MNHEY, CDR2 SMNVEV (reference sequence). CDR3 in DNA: TGTGCCAGCAGTTACAACCGTGGCACAGATACGCAGTATTTT. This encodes CASSYNRGTDTQYF.

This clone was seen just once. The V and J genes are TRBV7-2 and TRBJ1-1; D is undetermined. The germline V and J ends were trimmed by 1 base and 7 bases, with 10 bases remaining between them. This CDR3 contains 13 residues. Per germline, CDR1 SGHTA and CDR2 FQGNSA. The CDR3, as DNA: TGTGCCAGCAGCTTAGGCAGAAAATTTGAAGCTTTCTTT. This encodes CASSLGRKFEAFF. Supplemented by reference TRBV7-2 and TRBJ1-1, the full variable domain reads GAGVSQSPSNKVTEKGKDVELRCDPISGHTALYWYRQSLGQGLEFLIYFQGNSAPDKSGLPSDRFSAERTGGSVSTLTIQRTQQEDSAVYLCASSLGRKFEAFFGQGTRLTVV.